These T cell receptor beta chains were read from a single sample in a study of cytomegalovirus exposure and HLA in healthy donors. Data came from immunoSEQ multiplex PCR; TCRdb stores just in-frame clones and leaves some out. The profile covers about 82,000 clones, with roughly 63% appearing a single time and approximately 15% taken by the ten largest. The sample was PBMCs. The receptors come from a middle-aged woman in good health and CMV-seropositive. Each CDR3 is given with its conserved first and last residue. The order of the fields is CDR3 DNA, CDR3 protein, J gene, clone size, D gene, V gene. The D gene is left open where the match is weak. A clone size is listed for some rows: how often the clone was seen (once, few, many), or a class if it is expanded.

TGTGCCAGCAGCTTAGCTAGCTCTGGAAACACCATATATTTT CASSLASSGNTIYF TRBJ1-3 few NA TRBV7-2
TGTGCCAGCAGCATTAAGGGGTACGGGGGGGAGACCCAGTACTTC CASSIKGYGGETQYF TRBJ2-5 NA TRBD2 TRBV27
TGTGCCAGTAGTATAGGACAAACCGGGACAGGGGTATACGAGCAGTACTTC CASSIGQTGTGVYEQYF TRBJ2-7 NA TRBD1 TRBV19
TGCAGCGTTGTAGGCCCCGGACAGGCCAACACCGGGGAGCTGTTTTTT CSVVGPGQANTGELFF TRBJ2-2 NA TRBD1 TRBV29-1
TGTGCCAGCAGCACCGGACTAGCGGGAGTGATCTACGAGCAGTACTTC CASSTGLAGVIYEQYF TRBJ2-7 NA TRBD2 TRBV7-2
TGCGCCAGCATGGGATTTACTAGCGGGGCCTTGCGGAGTGACACAGATACGCAGTATTTT CASMGFTSGALRSDTDTQYF TRBJ2-3 NA TRBD2 TRBV4-1
TGTGCCAGCAGGGGGACAGGGGGGACTGAAGCTTTCTTT CASRGTGGTEAFF TRBJ1-1 NA TRBD1 TRBV2
TGTGCCAGTAGTATAGGATACTCGGGAGGTGAGCAGTTCTTC CASSIGYSGGEQFF TRBJ2-1 NA TRBD2 TRBV19
TGTGCCAGCACCGAACAGGGTAAAGAGACCCAGTACTTC CASTEQGKETQYF TRBJ2-5 NA NA TRBV2
TGTGCCAGCAGTTTATCCCCGAGGGCTGAAGCTTTCTTT CASSLSPRAEAFF TRBJ1-1 NA NA TRBV28
TGTGCCAGCAGCTTAGAATTTCGGGACAGGGTCTACAATGAGCAGTTCTTC CASSLEFRDRVYNEQFF TRBJ2-1 NA TRBD1 TRBV11-3
TGCGCCAGCCACTCTAGAGGCCGCCTTTCCTACGAGCAGTACTTC CASHSRGRLSYEQYF TRBJ2-7 NA NA TRBV23-1
TGTGCCAGCAGTCTACCAACCGGGACTACGCAGTTCTTC CASSLPTGTTQFF TRBJ2-1 NA TRBD2 TRBV27
TGTGCCAGCAGTTTATCCGTAGCGTACGAGCAGTACTTC CASSLSVAYEQYF TRBJ2-7 NA NA TRBV27
TGTGCCACCAGCGATAGGGGGAGACGGAAAGAGTATGGCTACACCTTC CATSDRGRRKEYGYTF TRBJ1-2 few NA TRBV15
TGTGCCAGCAGTTTATTGGCGGGCAGGGGGAACGATGGCTACACCTTC CASSLLAGRGNDGYTF TRBJ1-2 NA TRBD1 TRBV27
TGTGCCAGCAGTTTCGGGACAGGGAGGGGCTATGGCTACACCTTC CASSFGTGRGYGYTF TRBJ1-2 NA TRBD1 TRBV28
TGCGCCAGCAGTGCGGCGGGACGGGGTGAAAAACTGTTTTTT CASSAAGRGEKLFF TRBJ1-4 few NA TRBV5-1
TGTGCCAGCAGTTACTGGGCCAGCCAAAACACTGAAGCTTTCTTT CASSYWASQNTEAFF TRBJ1-1 few NA TRBV6-5
TGTGCCAGCAGCTTAGACAGTTCCGGCACAGATACGCAGTATTTT CASSLDSSGTDTQYF TRBJ2-3 NA NA TRBV7-9
TGTGCCAGCAGCGTATTCCCCGCCCGGGAGCAAGAGACCCAGTACTTC CASSVFPAREQETQYF TRBJ2-5 NA NA TRBV9
TGTGCCAGCACTCGGCTACAGGTTCAGCCCCAGCATTTT CASTRLQVQPQHF TRBJ1-5 NA NA TRBV16
TGTGCCAGCAGCTTAGAAGCTAGCGGGAGTCAAGGCTACGAGCAGTACTTC CASSLEASGSQGYEQYF TRBJ2-7 few TRBD2 TRBV7-9
TGTGCCAGCAGCTCAGGGACAGGGGGCAGCACCGGGGAGCTGTTTTTT CASSSGTGGSTGELFF TRBJ2-2 NA TRBD1 TRBV7-3
TGTGCCAGCAGCTCAAGATGGGACAGGGAAAAAGGCTACACCTTC CASSSRWDREKGYTF TRBJ1-2 NA TRBD1 TRBV11-2
TGTGCCAGCAGCGCAAGGGGGATCCAGCCCCAGCATTTT CASSARGIQPQHF TRBJ1-5 NA NA TRBV28
TGTGCCAGCAGCTTAGTCGACAGGGGCTCCTACGAGCAGTACTTC CASSLVDRGSYEQYF TRBJ2-7 NA TRBD1 TRBV7-2
TGTGCCAGCAGTGCCAGGACAGGGGGAAACTATGGCTACACCTTC CASSARTGGNYGYTF TRBJ1-2 NA TRBD1 TRBV25-1
TGTGCCAGCAGCCCTGGGCTGAACACCGGGGAGCTGTTTTTT CASSPGLNTGELFF TRBJ2-2 NA NA TRBV7-8
TGTGCCAGCAGTTTCCGAGGACAGGCTAAAAAAGAGACCCAGTACTTC CASSFRGQAKKETQYF TRBJ2-5 NA TRBD1 TRBV28
TGTGCCAGCAGCCCCACTAGCGAGATCACAGATACGCAGTATTTT CASSPTSEITDTQYF TRBJ2-3 NA TRBD2 TRBV9
TGTGCCAGCAGTTTGGGACACGGGTATCAGCCCCAGCATTTT CASSLGHGYQPQHF TRBJ1-5 NA NA TRBV27
TGTGCCAGTACCCTTTCGTCGGGGTTGGCCTACGAGCAGTACTTC CASTLSSGLAYEQYF TRBJ2-7 NA NA TRBV19
TGTGCCAGCAGTGAGCAGGGCAACTACGAGCAGTACTTC CASSEQGNYEQYF TRBJ2-7 few NA TRBV2
TGTGCCACCAGCAAACGGTCGAACACTGAAGCTTTCTTT CATSKRSNTEAFF TRBJ1-1 few NA TRBV15
TGCGCCAGCAGCTTGGACCCAGGGAACCCATACAATGAGCAGTTCTTC CASSLDPGNPYNEQFF TRBJ2-1 NA NA TRBV5-1
TGTGCCAGCAGCGTAGACCAGCGACCCTACGAGCAGTACTTC CASSVDQRPYEQYF TRBJ2-7 few NA TRBV9
TGTGCCATCGGAGCGAGCGGGAGAAGGGAGGAGCAGTTCTTC CAIGASGRREEQFF TRBJ2-1 NA TRBD2 TRBV10-3
TGTGCCAGCAGACCCCCGGACAGTTACGAGCAGTACTTC CASRPPDSYEQYF TRBJ2-7 NA NA TRBV28
TGTGCCAGCAGCTTAACCCGCGGCGCGAGGGAGCAGTTCTTC CASSLTRGAREQFF TRBJ2-1 few NA TRBV5-6
TGTGCCAGCAGCCAATCAGGGGCCGGCCCTTCTCACACGAACTATGGCTACACCTTC CASSQSGAGPSHTNYGYTF TRBJ1-2 NA NA TRBV11-2
TGCAGTGCTAGGAAGAGCACTGAAGCTTTCTTT CSARKSTEAFF TRBJ1-1 NA NA TRBV20-1
TGTGCCAGCAGTTTATATACAGGAATGAACACTGAAGCTTTCTTT CASSLYTGMNTEAFF TRBJ1-1 NA NA TRBV27
TGTGCTAGTGGTTTGGGACAGGGTAGCGCTTTCTTT CASGLGQGSAFF TRBJ1-1 NA TRBD1 TRBV12-5
TGCGCCAGCAGTGTTGGGGGAGGCCAGCCCCAGCATTTT CASSVGGGQPQHF TRBJ1-5 NA NA TRBV5-1
TGCGCCAGCAGCCAAGATTGGGGACAGGGAATGAACACTGAAGCTTTCTTT CASSQDWGQGMNTEAFF TRBJ1-1 NA TRBD1 TRBV4-3
TGCGCCAGCAGCCAAGGATGGGGAGTAGTTGCAACTAATGAAAAACTGTTTTTT CASSQGWGVVATNEKLFF TRBJ1-4 NA NA TRBV4-1
TGCGCCAGCAGCCAAGAGTGGGCACAGGGCTACGTGTCCCAGCATTTT CASSQEWAQGYVSQHF TRBJ1-5 few NA TRBV4-3
TGTGCCAGCAGTGGGCTAGCGGGAGAGCTCTACAATGAGCAGTTCTTC CASSGLAGELYNEQFF TRBJ2-1 NA TRBD2 TRBV2
TGTGCCACCAGCGGGGGACAGGGCATCACCGGGGAGCTGTTTTTT CATSGGQGITGELFF TRBJ2-2 NA TRBD1 TRBV15
TGTGCCAGCAGCGAGGCCTCTCTGAGTGAGCAGTTCTTC CASSEASLSEQFF TRBJ2-1 NA NA TRBV7-2